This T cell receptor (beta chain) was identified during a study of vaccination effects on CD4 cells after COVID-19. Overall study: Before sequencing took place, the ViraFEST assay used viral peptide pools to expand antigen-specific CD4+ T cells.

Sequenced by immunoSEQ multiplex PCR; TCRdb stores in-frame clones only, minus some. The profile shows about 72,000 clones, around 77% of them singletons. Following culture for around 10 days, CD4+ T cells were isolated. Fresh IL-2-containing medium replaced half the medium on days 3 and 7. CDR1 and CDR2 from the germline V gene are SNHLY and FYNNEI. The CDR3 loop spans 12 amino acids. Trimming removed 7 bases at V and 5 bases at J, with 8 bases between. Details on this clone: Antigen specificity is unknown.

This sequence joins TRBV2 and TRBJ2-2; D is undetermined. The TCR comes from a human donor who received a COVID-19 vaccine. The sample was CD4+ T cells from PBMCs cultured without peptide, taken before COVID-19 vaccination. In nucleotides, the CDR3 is TGTGCCAGCAATCCCCGTACCGGGGAGCTGTTTTTT. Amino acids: CASNPRTGELFF. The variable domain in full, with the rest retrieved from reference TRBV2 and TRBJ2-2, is EPEVTQTPSHQVTQMGQEVILRCVPISNHLYFYWYRQILGQKVEFLVSFYNNEISEKSEIFDDQFSVERPDGSNFTLKIRSTKLEDSAMYFCASNPRTGELFFGEGSRLTVL.